The 5 T cell receptor beta chains in this list originate from one sample, sequenced in a study of cytomegalovirus exposure and HLA in healthy donors. A multiplex PCR was run with 60 Vbeta primers and 13 Jbeta primers. The method was immunoSEQ multiplex PCR; TCRdb's version includes in-frame clones alone and lacks a portion of them. The profile shows 210,000 or so clones, just over 75% of them singletons. The sequencing sample was made of PBMCs. The receptors were sampled from a woman aged 60-70 years in good health and CMV-seropositive.

About this clone itself: Other nucleotide sequences from this sample produce the same CDR3. The rearrangement links TRBV10-1 to TRBJ2-7, with D tentatively TRBD2 (5 bases). V gave up 3 bases and J gave up 3 bases, with 9 bases separating them. There are 13 residues in the CDR3. CDR1 and CDR2 (germline): WNHNN, SYGVQD (reference sequence). The DNA for the CDR3 is TGCGCCAGCAGTGAAATAGGAGGCTACGAGCAGTACTTC. Amino acids: CASSEIGGYEQYF.

The chain couples TRBV7-7 to TRBJ2-1; a possible D gene is TRBD2 (6 bases). Looked up from germline, CDR1 is SSHAT and CDR2 is FNYEAQ (reference sequence). The CDR3 extends over 15 amino acids. Trimming removed 5 bases from V and 6 bases from J, with 17 bases in between. The CDR3 is CASSRSGQLGNEQFF. The CDR3 DNA reads as TGTGCCAGCAGCCGGAGCGGGCAGTTGGGCAATGAGCAGTTCTTC.

The chain links TRBV19 to TRBJ2-5; 9 bases match TRBD1. Unmatched junction bases numbered 2, after V lost 5 bases and J lost 4 bases. CDR1 and CDR2 (germline): LNHDA, SQIVND (reference sequence). The CDR3 is 13 amino acids. In DNA form, the CDR3 reads TGTGCCAGTAGTCGGACAGGGGTAGAGACCCAGTACTTC. Translated, it gives CASSRTGVETQYF.

The chain links TRBV7-9 to TRBJ2-1; unclear D gene. Germline values: CDR1 SEHNR, CDR2 FQNEAQ (reference sequence). The CDR3 covers 12 residues. Trimming pared 5 bases from V and 1 base from J, leaving 3 bases between. The CDR3 region has the DNA TGTGCCAGCAGCCTATCCTACAATGAGCAGTTCTTC. The encoded protein is CASSLSYNEQFF.

This chain's CDR3 is CASSEPGSERLFF. The CDR3 nucleotides are TGCGCCAGCAGCGAACCAGGGTCGGAGCGACTGTTTTTT. This rearrangement joins TRBV5-1 to TRBJ1-4; a weak D match, TRBD1 (5 bases). The CDR3 runs 13 residues. V dropped 4 bases and J dropped 13 bases, with 17 bases sitting between them. Germline CDR1 and CDR2: SGHRS and YFSETQ. The whole variable domain, filled in from reference TRBV5-1 and TRBJ1-4, reads KAGVTQTPRYLIKTRGQQVTLSCSPISGHRSVSWYQQTPGQGLQFLFEYFSETQRNKGNFPGRFSGRQFSNSRSEMNVSTLELGDSALYLCASSEPGSERLFFGSGTQLSVL.